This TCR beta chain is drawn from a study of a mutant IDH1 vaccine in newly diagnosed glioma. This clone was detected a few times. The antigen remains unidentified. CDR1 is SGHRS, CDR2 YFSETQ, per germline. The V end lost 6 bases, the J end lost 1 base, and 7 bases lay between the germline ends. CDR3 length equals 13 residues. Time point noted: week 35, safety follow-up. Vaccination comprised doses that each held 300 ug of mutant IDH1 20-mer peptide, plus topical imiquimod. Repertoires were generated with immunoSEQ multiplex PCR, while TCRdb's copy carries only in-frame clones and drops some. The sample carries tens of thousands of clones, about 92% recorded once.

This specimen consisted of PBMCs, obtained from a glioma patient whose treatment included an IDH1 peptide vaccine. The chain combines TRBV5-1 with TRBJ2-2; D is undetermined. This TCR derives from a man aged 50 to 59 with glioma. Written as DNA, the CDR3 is TGCGCCAGCACATATTTGAACACCGGGGAGCTGTTTTTT. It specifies CASTYLNTGELFF.